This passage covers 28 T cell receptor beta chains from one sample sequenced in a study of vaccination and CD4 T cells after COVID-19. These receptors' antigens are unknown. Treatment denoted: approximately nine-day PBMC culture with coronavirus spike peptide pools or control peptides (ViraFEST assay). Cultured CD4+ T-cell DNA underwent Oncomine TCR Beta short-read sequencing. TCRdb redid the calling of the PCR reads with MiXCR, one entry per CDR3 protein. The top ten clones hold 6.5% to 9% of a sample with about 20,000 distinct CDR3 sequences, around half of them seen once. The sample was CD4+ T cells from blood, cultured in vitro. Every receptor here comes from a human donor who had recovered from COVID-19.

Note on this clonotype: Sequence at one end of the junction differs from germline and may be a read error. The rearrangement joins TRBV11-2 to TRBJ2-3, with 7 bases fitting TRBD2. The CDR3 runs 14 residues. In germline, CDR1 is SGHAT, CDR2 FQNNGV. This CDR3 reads CANSGDWTVVTQYF. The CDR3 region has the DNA TGTGCCAACAGCGGGGATTGGACTGTGGTTACGCAGTATTTT.

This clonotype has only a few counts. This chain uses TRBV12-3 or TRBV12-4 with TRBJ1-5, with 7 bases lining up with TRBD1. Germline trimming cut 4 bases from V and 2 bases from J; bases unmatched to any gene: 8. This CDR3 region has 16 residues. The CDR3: CASSSYYRGGNQPQHF. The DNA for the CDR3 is TGTGCCAGCAGTTCTTACTACAGGGGCGGCAATCAGCCCCAGCATTTT.

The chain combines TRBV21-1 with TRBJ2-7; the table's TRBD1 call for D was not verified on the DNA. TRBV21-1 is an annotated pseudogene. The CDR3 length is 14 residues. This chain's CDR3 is CASIPCVASYEQYF. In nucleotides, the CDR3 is TGTGCCAGCATCCCCTGCGTAGCGTCCTACGAGCAGTACTTC.

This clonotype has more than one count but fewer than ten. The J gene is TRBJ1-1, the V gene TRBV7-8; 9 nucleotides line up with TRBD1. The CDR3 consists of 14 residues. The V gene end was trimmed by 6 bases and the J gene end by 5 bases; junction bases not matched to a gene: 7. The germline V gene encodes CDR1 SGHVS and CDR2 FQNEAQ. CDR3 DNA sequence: TGTGCCAGCAGTCAAACAGGGGGCGGAACTGAAGCTTTCTTT. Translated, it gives CASSQTGGGTEAFF.

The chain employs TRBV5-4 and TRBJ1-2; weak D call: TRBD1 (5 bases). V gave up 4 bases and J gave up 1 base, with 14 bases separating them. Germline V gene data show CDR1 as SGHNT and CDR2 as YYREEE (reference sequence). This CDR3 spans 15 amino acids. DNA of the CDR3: TGTGCCAGCAGCCATGGGGGGGTAAATAACTATGGCTACACCTTC. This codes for CASSHGGVNNYGYTF.

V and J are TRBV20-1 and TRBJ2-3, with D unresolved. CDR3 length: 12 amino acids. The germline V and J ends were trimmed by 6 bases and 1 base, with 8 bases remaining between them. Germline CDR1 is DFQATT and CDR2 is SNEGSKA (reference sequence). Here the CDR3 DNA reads TGCAGTGCAGACCGCGGCACAGATACGCAGTATTTT. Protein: CSADRGTDTQYF.

CDR3 region: CASSAPARGYGGYTF. DNA for the CDR3: TGTGCCAGCAGCGCCCCCGCCAGGGGGTACGGAGGCTACACCTTC. This chain connects TRBV11-1 to TRBJ1-2, with 7 bases that match TRBD1. Germline V gives CDR1 SGHAT, CDR2 FQDESV (reference sequence). The CDR3 contains 15 residues. The junction had 14 bases not matched to a gene; V was cut back by 5 bases and J by 8 bases. Full variable domain (missing parts from reference TRBV11-1 and TRBJ1-2): EAEVAQSPRYKITEKSQAVAFWCDPISGHATLYWYRQILGQGPELLVQFQDESVVDDSQLPKDRFSAERLKGVDSTLKIQPAELGDSAMYLCASSAPARGYGGYTFGSGTRLTVV.

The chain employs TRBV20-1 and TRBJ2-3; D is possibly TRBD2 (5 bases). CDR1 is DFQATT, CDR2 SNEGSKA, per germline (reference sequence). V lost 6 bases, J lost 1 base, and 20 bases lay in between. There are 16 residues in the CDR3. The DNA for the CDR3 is TGCAGTGCCTCGATCCTTTTGGGAGTTGGCACAGATACGCAGTATTTT. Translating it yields CSASILLGVGTDTQYF.

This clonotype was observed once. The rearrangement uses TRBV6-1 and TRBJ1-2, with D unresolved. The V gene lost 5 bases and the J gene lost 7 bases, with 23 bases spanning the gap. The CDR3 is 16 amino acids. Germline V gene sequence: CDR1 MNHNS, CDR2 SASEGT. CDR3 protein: CASSSLGRSVPGGYTF. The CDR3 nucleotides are TGTGCCAGCAGTAGCCTAGGCAGGAGTGTTCCTGGTGGCTACACCTTC.

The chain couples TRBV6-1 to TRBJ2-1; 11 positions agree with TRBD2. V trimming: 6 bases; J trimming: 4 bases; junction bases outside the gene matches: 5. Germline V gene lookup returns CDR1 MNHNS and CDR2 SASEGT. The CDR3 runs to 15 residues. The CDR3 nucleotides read TGTGCCAGCAGAGCCGGGACTAGCGGTTACAATGAGCAGTTCTTC. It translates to CASRAGTSGYNEQFF.

The DNA of the CDR3 is TGCAGTGCCGGGACAGCCTCCTACGAGCAGTACTTC. It is translated as CSAGTASYEQYF. This chain uses TRBV20-1 with TRBJ2-7; 7 bases are shared with TRBD1. In germline, CDR1 is DFQATT, CDR2 SNEGSKA (reference sequence). V dropped 6 bases and J dropped 0; count of bases not matched to a gene: 2. This CDR3 has 12 residues.

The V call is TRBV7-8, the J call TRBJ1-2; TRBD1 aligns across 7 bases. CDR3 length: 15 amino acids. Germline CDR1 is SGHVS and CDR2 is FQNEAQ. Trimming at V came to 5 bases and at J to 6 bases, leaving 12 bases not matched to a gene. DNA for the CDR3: TGTGCCAGCAGCCTTATACAGGGGCCGGCCGATGGCTACACCTTC. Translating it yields CASSLIQGPADGYTF. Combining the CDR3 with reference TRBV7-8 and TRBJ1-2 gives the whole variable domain GAGVSQSPRYKVAKRGQDVALRCDPISGHVSLFWYQQALGQGPEFLTYFQNEAQLDKSGLPSDRFFAERPEGSVSTLKIQRTQQEDSAVYLCASSLIQGPADGYTFGSGTRLTVV.

Here the CDR3 reads CASSLGGSNQPQHF. The CDR3 nucleotides are TGTGCCAGCAGTTTGGGAGGAAGCAATCAGCCCCAGCATTTT. The rearrangement uses TRBV28 and TRBJ1-5; D uncertain. With 3 bases removed from V and 1 base from J, the gap between germline ends came to 7 bases. Per germline, CDR1 MDHEN and CDR2 SYDVKM. CDR3 length: 14 amino acids.

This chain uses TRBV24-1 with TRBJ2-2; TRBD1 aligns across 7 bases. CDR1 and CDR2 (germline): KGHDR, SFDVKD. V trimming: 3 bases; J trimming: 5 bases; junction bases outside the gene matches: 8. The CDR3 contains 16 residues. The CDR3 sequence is CATSDARTGETGELFF. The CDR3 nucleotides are TGTGCCACCAGTGATGCCCGGACAGGAGAAACCGGGGAGCTGTTTTTT.

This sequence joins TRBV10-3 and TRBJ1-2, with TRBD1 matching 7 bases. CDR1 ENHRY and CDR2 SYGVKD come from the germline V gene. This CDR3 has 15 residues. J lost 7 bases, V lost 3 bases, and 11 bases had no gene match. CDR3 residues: CAISEFGGGDGGYTF. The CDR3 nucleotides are TGTGCCATCAGTGAATTTGGAGGGGGCGATGGTGGCTACACCTTC.

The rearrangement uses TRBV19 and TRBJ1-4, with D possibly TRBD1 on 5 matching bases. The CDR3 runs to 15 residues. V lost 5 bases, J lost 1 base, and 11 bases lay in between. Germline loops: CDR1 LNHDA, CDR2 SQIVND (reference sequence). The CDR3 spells CASSVTQGTNEKLFF. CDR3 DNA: TGTGCCAGTAGTGTCACGCAGGGAACTAATGAAAAACTGTTTTTT.

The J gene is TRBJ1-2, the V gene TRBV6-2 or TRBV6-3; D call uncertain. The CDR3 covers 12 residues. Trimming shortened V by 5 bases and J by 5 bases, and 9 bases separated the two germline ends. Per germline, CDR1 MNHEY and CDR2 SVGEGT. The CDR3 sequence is CASSLELYGYTF. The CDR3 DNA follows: TGTGCCAGCAGTCTCGAGTTATATGGCTACACCTTC.

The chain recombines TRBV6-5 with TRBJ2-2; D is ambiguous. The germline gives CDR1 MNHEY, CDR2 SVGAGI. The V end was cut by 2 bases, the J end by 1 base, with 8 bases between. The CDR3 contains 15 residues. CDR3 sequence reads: CASSYARLNTGELFF. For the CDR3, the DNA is TGTGCCAGCAGTTACGCGAGACTGAACACCGGGGAGCTGTTTTTT.

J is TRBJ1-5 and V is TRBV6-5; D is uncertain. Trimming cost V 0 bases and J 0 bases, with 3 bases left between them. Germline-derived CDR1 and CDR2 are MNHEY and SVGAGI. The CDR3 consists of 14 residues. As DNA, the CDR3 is TGTGCCAGCAGTTACTCAAATAGCAATCAGCCCCAGCATTTT. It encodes CASSYSNSNQPQHF.

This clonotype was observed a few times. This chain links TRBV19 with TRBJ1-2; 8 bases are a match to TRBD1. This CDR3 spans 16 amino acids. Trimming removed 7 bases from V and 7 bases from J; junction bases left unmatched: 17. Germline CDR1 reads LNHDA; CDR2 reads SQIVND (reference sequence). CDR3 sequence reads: CASIPSGKDRAGGYTF. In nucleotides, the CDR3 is TGTGCCAGTATCCCATCAGGGAAGGACAGGGCCGGTGGCTACACCTTC.

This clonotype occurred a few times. The CDR3 bases are TGCAGTGCTAGAGGCTCCGGACAAGAGACCCAGTACTTC. Translating it yields CSARGSGQETQYF. The chain couples TRBV20-1 to TRBJ2-5; D is unclear. Trimming took off 1 base at V and 2 bases at J, with 8 bases between the two ends. The CDR3 spans 13 residues. Germline V CDR1 and CDR2: DFQATT, SNEGSKA (reference sequence).

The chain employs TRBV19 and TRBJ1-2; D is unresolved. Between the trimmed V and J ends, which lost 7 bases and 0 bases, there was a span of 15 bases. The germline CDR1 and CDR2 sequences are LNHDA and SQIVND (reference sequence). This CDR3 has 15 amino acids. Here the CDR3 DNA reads TGTGCCAGTACCCCGGATCCGGGAGCTAACTATGGCTACACCTTC. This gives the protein CASTPDPGANYGYTF.

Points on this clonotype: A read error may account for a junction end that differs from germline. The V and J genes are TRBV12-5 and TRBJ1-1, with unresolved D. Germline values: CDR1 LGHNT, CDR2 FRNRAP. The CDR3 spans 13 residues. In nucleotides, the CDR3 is TGTGCTAGTGGTTTGGTTGGGAACTCTGAAGCTTTCTTT. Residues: CASGLVGNSEAFF.

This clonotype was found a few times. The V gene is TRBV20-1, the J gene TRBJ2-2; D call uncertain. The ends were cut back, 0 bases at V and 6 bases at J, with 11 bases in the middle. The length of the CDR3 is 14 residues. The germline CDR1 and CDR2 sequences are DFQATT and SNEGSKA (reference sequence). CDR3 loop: CSARDTGSAGELFF. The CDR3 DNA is TGCAGTGCTAGAGATACCGGTTCGGCCGGGGAGCTGTTTTTT.

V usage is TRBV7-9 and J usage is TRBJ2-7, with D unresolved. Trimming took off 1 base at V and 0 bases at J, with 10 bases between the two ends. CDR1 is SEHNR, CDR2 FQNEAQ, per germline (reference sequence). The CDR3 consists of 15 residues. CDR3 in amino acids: CASSLDYLPSYEQYF. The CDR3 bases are TGTGCCAGCAGCTTAGATTATCTCCCCTCCTACGAGCAGTACTTC.

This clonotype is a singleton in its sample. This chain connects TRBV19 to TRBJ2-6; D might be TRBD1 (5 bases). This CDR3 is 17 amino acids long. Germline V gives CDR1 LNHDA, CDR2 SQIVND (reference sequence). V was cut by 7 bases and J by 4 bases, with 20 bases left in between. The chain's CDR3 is CASTTRQGFLGANVLTF. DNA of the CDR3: TGTGCCAGTACAACGAGGCAGGGCTTCCTCGGGGCCAACGTCCTGACTTTC.

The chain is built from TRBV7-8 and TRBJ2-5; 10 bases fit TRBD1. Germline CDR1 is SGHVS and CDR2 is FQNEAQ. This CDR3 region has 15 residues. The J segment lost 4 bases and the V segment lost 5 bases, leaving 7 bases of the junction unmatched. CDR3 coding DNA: TGTGCCAGCAGCGGCCGGGACAGGGGATTAGAGACCCAGTACTTC. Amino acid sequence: CASSGRDRGLETQYF.

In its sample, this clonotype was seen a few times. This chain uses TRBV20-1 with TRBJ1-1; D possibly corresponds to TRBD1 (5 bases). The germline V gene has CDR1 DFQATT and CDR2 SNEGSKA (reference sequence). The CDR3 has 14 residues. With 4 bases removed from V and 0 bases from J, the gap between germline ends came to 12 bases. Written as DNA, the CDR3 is TGCAGTGCTAAAGACTCGGGGCTGAACACTGAAGCTTTCTTT. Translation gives CSAKDSGLNTEAFF.